These 27 T cell receptor beta chains came from one sample sequenced in a study of blood T cells in healthy people across ages. A second PCR, run for about 6 to 12 cycles, used a sample-barcoded 5' primer plus a J-beta primer mix. TCRdb redid the calling of the 5' RACE reads with MiXCR, one entry per CDR3 protein. In the table there are hundreds of thousands of distinct CDR3 sequences, roughly half of which are singletons. Sequencing used blood. The receptor set was obtained from a man aged 55 to 70 in good health.

This chain links TRBV27 with TRBJ2-5, with 10 bases fitting TRBD2. This CDR3 spans 17 amino acids. CDR1 is MNHEY and CDR2 is SMNVEV in the germline V gene (reference sequence). J lost 5 bases, V lost 2 bases, and 11 bases had no gene match. The CDR3 nucleotides read TGTGCCAGCAGTTTAGGATCCAGCGGGAGGGCATCCGAGACCCAGTACTTC. It is translated as CASSLGSSGRASETQYF.

Only a few counts were recorded for this clonotype. The chain is built from TRBV20-1 and TRBJ2-3; 8 nucleotides agree with TRBD2. Trimming cost V 6 bases and J 0 bases; bases outside gene matches: 5. This CDR3 is 14 amino acids long. Germline CDR1 is DFQATT and CDR2 is SNEGSKA (reference sequence). CDR3 DNA sequence: TGCAGTGCGGTACGGGGGGGGAGCACAGATACGCAGTATTTT. It translates to CSAVRGGSTDTQYF.

This clonotype was observed at least ten times. This sequence joins TRBV20-1 and TRBJ2-3; no definite D call. With 6 bases removed from V and 0 bases from J, the gap between germline ends came to 13 bases. The CDR3 consists of 14 residues. The V gene's germline CDR1 is DFQATT and CDR2 SNEGSKA (reference sequence). The CDR3 bases are TGCAGTGCCCGGATGCCCCGGAGCACAGATACGCAGTATTTT. Translation: CSARMPRSTDTQYF.

The V gene is TRBV29-1, the J gene TRBJ1-2; D gene unclear. V was trimmed by 4 bases and J by 1 base, leaving 4 bases between them. The CDR3 consists of 11 residues. Germline V lookup: CDR1 SQVTM, CDR2 ANQGSEA. The CDR3 sequence: CSVGSNYGYTF. The CDR3 nucleotides are TGCAGCGTTGGCAGTAACTATGGCTACACCTTC.

This clonotype came up a few times. The chain uses TRBV7-2 and TRBJ2-5; D unclear. The CDR3 sequence is 12 residues long. Deletions cut 5 bases from V and 5 bases from J, with 9 bases between. CDR1 and CDR2 (germline): SGHTA, FQGNSA. The CDR3 nucleotides are TGTGCCAGCAGCCGGACCGAGGAGACCCAGTACTTC. Protein sequence: CASSRTEETQYF.

The chain couples TRBV5-1 to TRBJ2-3; no clear D gene. The CDR3 has 14 amino acids. V was trimmed by 4 bases and J by 2 bases, leaving 11 bases between them. CDR1 and CDR2 from the germline V gene are SGHRS and YFSETQ. The CDR3 DNA reads TGCGCCAGCAGCGTTCTCGGGTCCACAGATACGCAGTATTTT. It encodes CASSVLGSTDTQYF.

This clonotype was recorded a few times. The genes are TRBV29-1 and TRBJ2-1; 10 nucleotides line up with TRBD1. The V segment lost 5 bases and the J segment 5 bases; nucleotides outside the gene matches: 6. This CDR3 comprises 14 residues. Germline CDR1 SQVTM, CDR2 ANQGSEA. The DNA for the CDR3 is TGCAGCGTTCACGGAGGGACAGGGGACAATGAGCAGTTCTTC. It specifies CSVHGGTGDNEQFF.

J is TRBJ2-3 and V is TRBV10-3; D perhaps matches TRBD2 (6 bases). Germline V gives CDR1 ENHRY, CDR2 SYGVKD. The CDR3 covers 14 residues. V was shortened by 10 bases and J by 0 bases, with 14 bases between the two germline ends. The CDR3 region has the DNA TGTGCCACCAGGGACTCGCTGAGCACAGATACGCAGTATTTT. Its translation: CATRDSLSTDTQYF.

The chain couples TRBV13 to TRBJ2-4; D might be TRBD2 (6 bases). The J call may be incorrect, as the DNA end agrees better with TRBJ2-7. CDR1 and CDR2 from the germline V gene are PRHDT and FYEKMQ (reference sequence). This CDR3 is built from 16 residues. CDR3 in amino acids: CASSFQPGLKGSEQYF. CDR3 nucleotides: TGTGCCAGCAGCTTCCAACCGGGACTGAAGGGATCCGAGCAGTACTTC.

V is TRBV7-2 and J is TRBJ2-3; 10 nucleotides align to TRBD2. The CDR3 is 17 residues long. Per germline, CDR1 SGHTA and CDR2 FQGNSA. Trimming at V came to 3 bases and at J to 0 bases, leaving 6 bases not matched to a gene. Here the CDR3 DNA reads TGTGCCAGCAGCTTTGCTAGCGGGGGTCTAAGCACAGATACGCAGTATTTT. Protein product: CASSFASGGLSTDTQYF.

V is TRBV4-3 and J is TRBJ2-7, with D possibly matching TRBD2 (6 bases). Per germline, CDR1 LGHNA and CDR2 YSLEER. This CDR3 contains 14 residues. V dropped 1 base and J dropped 9 bases, with 16 bases sitting between them. The CDR3 is CASSQVGAGSGQYF. The CDR3 coding sequence is TGCGCCAGCAGCCAAGTTGGGGCCGGGAGTGGGCAGTACTTC.

This clonotype has a count of ten or more. The V call is TRBV6-5, the J call TRBJ2-3, with a possible D match to TRBD2 (6 bases). Trimming shortened V by 5 bases and J by 0 bases, and 12 bases separated the two germline ends. The germline V gene has CDR1 MNHEY and CDR2 SVGAGI. There are 15 residues in the CDR3. CDR3 DNA sequence: TGTGCCAGCAGTCTGGGACTTCCTAGCACAGATACGCAGTATTTT. Its translation is CASSLGLPSTDTQYF.

CDR3 in amino acids: CASSPETRGRGEQFF. The CDR3 bases are TGTGCCAGCAGCCCCGAGACTAGAGGACGCGGTGAGCAGTTCTTC. The chain recombines TRBV3-1 with TRBJ2-1, with a tentative D call TRBD2 (6 bases). From germline, CDR1 is LGHDT and CDR2 YNNKEL (reference sequence). Trimming cost V 4 bases and J 9 bases, with 19 bases left between them. This CDR3 contains 15 residues.

V usage is TRBV7-9 and J usage is TRBJ2-1; 12 nucleotides match TRBD2. Germline V lookup: CDR1 SEHNR, CDR2 FQNEAQ (reference sequence). The V and J ends lost 5 bases and 0 bases, in that order; junction bases with no gene match: 8. The CDR3 has 18 residues. CDR3 in DNA: TGTGCCAGCAGCCAAGGACTAGCGGGATCCGGCTCCTACAATGAGCAGTTCTTC. Protein sequence: CASSQGLAGSGSYNEQFF.

This clonotype was observed at least ten times. The rearrangement links TRBV20-1 to TRBJ2-5, with D unresolved. Germline V gene data show CDR1 as DFQATT and CDR2 as SNEGSKA (reference sequence). V gave up 5 bases and J gave up 5 bases, with 12 bases separating them. This CDR3 comprises 12 residues. CDR3 in amino acids: CSAGPQWETQYF. The CDR3 nucleotides read TGCAGTGCTGGACCTCAGTGGGAGACCCAGTACTTC.

The chain uses TRBV14 and TRBJ2-5, with TRBD1 as a possible D gene (5 bases). The CDR3 is 16 residues long. Trimming stripped 3 bases from V and 2 bases from J, with 16 bases between. Germline V gene sequence: CDR1 SGHDN, CDR2 FVKESK. This CDR3 is CASSHPLWQGQETQYF. Here the CDR3 DNA reads TGTGCCAGCAGCCATCCGCTTTGGCAGGGACAAGAGACCCAGTACTTC. Based on the CDR3 plus reference TRBV14 and TRBJ2-5, the full variable domain is EAGVTQFPSHSVIEKGQTVTLRCDPISGHDNLYWYRRVMGKEIKFLLHFVKESKQDESGMPNNRFLAERTGGTYSTLKVQPAELEDSGVYFCASSHPLWQGQETQYFGPGTRLLVL.

The rearrangement joins TRBV4-2 to TRBJ1-4, with 12 bases matching TRBD1. The trim removed 5 bases at V and 8 bases at J, leaving 12 bases unmatched. Germline CDR1 and CDR2: LGHNA and YNFKEQ. The CDR3 is made up of 17 amino acids. CDR3 sequence (DNA): TGTGCCAGCAGCGACCGGGACAGGGGGCGCAGTAAGGAAAAACTGTTTTTT. Translated, it gives CASSDRDRGRSKEKLFF.

The chain has TRBV11-2 and TRBJ2-1, with D uncertain. Germline values: CDR1 SGHAT, CDR2 FQNNGV. Trimming stripped 0 bases from V and 13 bases from J, with 19 bases between. The CDR3 loop spans 15 amino acids. Here the CDR3 DNA reads TGTGCCAGCAGCTTAGATAGGGTACCCGCTCAGACCCAGTTCTTC. Its translation is CASSLDRVPAQTQFF.

V gene TRBV20-1 combines with J gene TRBJ2-1; 8 bases align to TRBD2. CDR1 is DFQATT, CDR2 SNEGSKA, per germline (reference sequence). The junction had 2 bases not matched to a gene; V was cut back by 8 bases and J by 2 bases. This CDR3 contains 12 residues. The CDR3 sequence is CSTGLAYNEQFF. Here the CDR3 DNA reads TGCAGTACGGGACTAGCCTACAATGAGCAGTTCTTC.

V gene TRBV6-2 or TRBV6-3 combines with J gene TRBJ2-2; D unclear. The CDR3 runs 15 residues. Germline V gene data show CDR1 as MNHEY and CDR2 as SVGEGT. Trimming shortened V by 4 bases and J by 1 base, and 10 bases separated the two germline ends. The CDR3 sequence is CASSSSWGNTGELFF. In DNA form, the CDR3 reads TGTGCCAGCAGTTCCTCGTGGGGGAACACCGGGGAGCTGTTTTTT.

The chain combines TRBV30 with TRBJ1-1; D might be TRBD1 (5 bases). CDR3 length: 14 amino acids. Trimming cost V 1 base and J 1 base, with 10 bases left between them. CDR1 and CDR2 from the germline V gene are GTSNPN and SVGIG (reference sequence). CDR3 bases: TGTGCCTGGAGTGAGTACAGGAGGAACACTGAAGCTTTCTTT. This sequence encodes CAWSEYRRNTEAFF.

The V gene is TRBV5-6, the J gene TRBJ1-6; D remains ambiguous. The V gene's germline CDR1 is SGHDT and CDR2 YYEEEE. V gave up 0 bases and J gave up 5 bases, with 9 bases separating them. The length of the CDR3 is 15 residues. The CDR3 DNA sequence: TGTGCCAGCAGCTTGGTACGGGAGGATAATTCACCCCTCCACTTT. Translated: CASSLVREDNSPLHF.

The chain is built from TRBV5-1 and TRBJ2-5, with D possibly TRBD2 on 7 matching bases. The CDR3 is made up of 16 amino acids. Per the germline V gene, CDR1 is SGHRS and CDR2 is YFSETQ. V was trimmed by 0 bases and J by 2 bases, leaving 14 bases between them. CDR3 in DNA: TGCGCCAGCAGCTTGGTGGGGGGGCTCTCTCAAGAGACCCAGTACTTC. It is translated as CASSLVGGLSQETQYF. The full variable domain, its missing parts supplied by reference TRBV5-1 and TRBJ2-5, is KAGVTQTPRYLIKTRGQQVTLSCSPISGHRSVSWYQQTPGQGLQFLFEYFSETQRNKGNFPGRFSGRQFSNSRSEMNVSTLELGDSALYLCASSLVGGLSQETQYFGPGTRLLVL.

The chain uses TRBV15 and TRBJ2-3, with 11 bases fitting TRBD2. The CDR3 totals 17 residues. Germline CDR1 and CDR2: LNHNV and YYDKDF (reference sequence). Unmatched junction bases numbered 12, after V lost 5 bases and J lost 5 bases. CDR3 loop: CATSGFGLAGSRDTQYF. The CDR3 DNA sequence: TGTGCCACCAGCGGATTTGGACTAGCGGGTAGTAGAGATACGCAGTATTTT.

V usage is TRBV15 and J usage is TRBJ2-5; 9 bases are a match to TRBD1. Germline assignment: CDR1 LNHNV and CDR2 YYDKDF (reference sequence). V shed 0 bases and J 2 bases; nucleotides not matched to a gene: 7. There are 17 residues in the CDR3. The CDR3 DNA follows: TGTGCCACCAGCAGAGATCGACAGGGGGTGCTTCAAGAGACCCAGTACTTC. This sequence encodes CATSRDRQGVLQETQYF.

V gene TRBV28 combines with J gene TRBJ2-5, with TRBD2 matching over 16 bases. CDR1 is MDHEN, CDR2 SYDVKM, per germline. Trimming at V came to 6 bases and at J to 2 bases, leaving 6 bases not matched to a gene. This CDR3 is built from 17 residues. CDR3 nucleotide sequence: TGTGCCAGCAGCCGGGGACTAGCGGGAGGGGGGCAAGAGACCCAGTACTTC. Translated, it gives CASSRGLAGGGQETQYF.

The gene calls are TRBV25-1 and TRBJ2-7, with 9 bases that match TRBD1. Germline trimming cut 10 bases from V and 4 bases from J; bases unmatched to any gene: 8. The length of the CDR3 is 13 residues. In germline, CDR1 is MGHDK, CDR2 SYGVNS. CDR3 sequence: CATKGQGQYEQYF. Written as DNA, the CDR3 is TGTGCCACCAAGGGACAGGGCCAATACGAGCAGTACTTC.